Shown below are 20 T cell receptor beta chains from a single sample sequenced in a study of control samples from healthy donors and cancer patients (dated by TCRdb to 2020 to 2022). Library preparation used the immunoSEQ multiplex PCR assay. TCRdb carries this immuneACCESS record with in-frame sequences only. Its versions omit some clonotypes, under half of them owing to an unresolved V gene in the studies checked, with the rest unexplained. The sample table records approximately 82,000 clones; under 95% of these occur just once. The biggest ten clones account for about 1.3% of the sample. Sequencing input: PBMCs. Source of these receptors: a woman in her thirties or forties with lung cancer.

This chain joins TRBV7-9 and TRBJ1-2; possibly TRBD1 for D (5 bases). V was shortened by 5 bases and J by 4 bases, with 17 bases between the two germline ends. Germline CDR1 reads SEHNR; CDR2 reads FQNEAQ (reference sequence). The CDR3 covers 15 residues. The CDR3, as DNA: TGTGCCAGCAGCACTACCTCGACAGACTTCTATGGCTACACCTTC. The encoded protein is CASSTTSTDFYGYTF.

In regard to this clone: Germline and junction disagree at one end, which may indicate a read error. This chain connects TRBV10-3 to TRBJ1-4, with D unresolved. Germline V gene lookup returns CDR1 ENHRY and CDR2 SYGVKD. CDR3 length: 13 residues. The CDR3 nucleotides are TGTGCCATCAGTGAGTCAGGAGGTGGAGAATCGATTTTT. This translates into CAISESGGGESIF.

A single count supports this clone. The rearrangement joins TRBV5-4 to TRBJ1-5; TRBD1 matches at 8 bases. The V gene end was trimmed by 4 bases and the J gene end by 7 bases; junction bases not matched to a gene: 7. In germline, CDR1 is SGHNT, CDR2 YYREEE (reference sequence). The CDR3 spans 14 residues. CDR3 amino acids: CASSLPGQDQPQHF. CDR3 bases: TGTGCCAGCAGCCTCCCGGGACAGGACCAGCCCCAGCATTTT.

This rearrangement joins TRBV28 to TRBJ2-7; 7 bases fit TRBD1. CDR1 MDHEN and CDR2 SYDVKM come from the germline V gene. The CDR3 is made up of 15 amino acids. V trimming: 7 bases; J trimming: 1 base; junction bases outside the gene matches: 10. The CDR3 sequence is CASTTVRDRSYEQYF. The DNA for the CDR3 is TGTGCCAGCACCACCGTCCGGGACAGATCCTACGAGCAGTACTTC.

The genes are TRBV29-1 and TRBJ2-5; 10 bases agree with TRBD1. The CDR3 sequence is 16 residues long. The V and J ends lost 5 bases and 5 bases, in that order; junction bases with no gene match: 14. The germline gives CDR1 SQVTM, CDR2 ANQGSEA. CDR3 loop: CSVLPQGQGKMETQYF. CDR3 nucleotide sequence: TGCAGCGTTCTACCACAGGGACAGGGGAAGATGGAGACCCAGTACTTC.

V gene TRBV27 combines with J gene TRBJ2-5; D gene ambiguous. V was shortened by 4 bases and J by 5 bases, with 5 bases between the two germline ends. CDR3 length: 11 residues. Germline V gene lookup returns CDR1 MNHEY and CDR2 SMNVEV (reference sequence). In DNA form, the CDR3 reads TGTGCCAGCAGTTCTCTGGAGACCCAGTACTTC. Translating gives CASSSLETQYF.

This rearrangement joins TRBV28 to TRBJ1-1, with TRBD1 matching over 9 bases. The V gene's germline CDR1 is MDHEN and CDR2 SYDVKM. The CDR3 runs 13 residues. The trim removed 5 bases at V and 5 bases at J, leaving 3 bases unmatched. The chain's CDR3 is CASSIDRGTEAFF. The CDR3 nucleotides are TGTGCCAGCAGTATCGACAGGGGGACTGAAGCTTTCTTT.

The chain is built from TRBV24-1 and TRBJ2-1; 11 positions agree with TRBD2. The CDR3 spans 17 residues. The V segment lost 5 bases and the J segment 3 bases; nucleotides outside the gene matches: 8. CDR1 and CDR2 from the germline V gene are KGHDR and SFDVKD. The CDR3 here is CATSGERGTSGYNEQFF. CDR3 in DNA: TGTGCCACCAGTGGGGAGAGGGGGACTAGCGGCTACAATGAGCAGTTCTTC.

The chain employs TRBV5-1 and TRBJ2-1, with 8 positions matching TRBD2. CDR3 size: 16 residues. V lost 0 bases and J lost 10; bases outside the gene matches: 12. From germline, CDR1 is SGHRS and CDR2 YFSETQ. In DNA form, the CDR3 reads TGCGCCAGCAGCTTGGCGGGTAGCGGGAAAGTTGGAGAGCAGTTCTTC. It is translated as CASSLAGSGKVGEQFF.

CDR3 protein: CASSNTDTQYF. In DNA form, the CDR3 reads TGTGCCAGCAGCAACACAGATACGCAGTATTTT. This chain connects TRBV7-2 to TRBJ2-3; D not resolved. CDR3 length: 11 residues. V was pared by 5 bases and J by 2 bases, with 2 bases between. CDR1 and CDR2 (germline): SGHTA, FQGNSA.

The CDR3 loop reads CASSSRTGQGVNEQYF. The DNA for the CDR3 is TGTGCCAGCAGCTCTCGGACGGGACAGGGGGTTAACGAGCAGTACTTC. This sequence joins TRBV5-4 and TRBJ2-7; TRBD1 agrees at 11 bases. CDR1 is SGHNT, CDR2 YYREEE, per germline (reference sequence). The CDR3 has 16 amino acids. Trimming cost V 3 bases and J 5 bases; bases outside gene matches: 10.

This chain connects TRBV7-8 to TRBJ1-1; D might be TRBD1 (6 bases). V was cut by 1 base and J by 5 bases, with 14 bases left in between. From germline, CDR1 is SGHVS and CDR2 FQNEAQ. CDR3 size: 15 residues. In DNA form, the CDR3 reads TGTGCCAGCAGCTTAGGGTTGGGGGGGCGAACTGAAGCTTTCTTT. This encodes CASSLGLGGRTEAFF.

The V call is TRBV12-3 or TRBV12-4, the J call TRBJ2-1, with D hard to call. The CDR3 totals 11 residues. Trimming removed 5 bases at V and 6 bases at J, with 5 bases between. The CDR3 spells CASSHINEQFF. The CDR3 DNA sequence: TGTGCCAGCAGTCACATCAATGAGCAGTTCTTC.

This clone occurred once. V is TRBV18 and J is TRBJ1-1; 7 bases line up with TRBD1. Germline CDR1 and CDR2: KGHSH and LQKENI. V lost 6 bases, J lost 5 bases, and 9 bases stayed unmatched. The CDR3 extends over 14 amino acids. The CDR3 DNA reads TGTGCCAGCTCGGGCCAGGGGGGTAGGACTGAAGCTTTCTTT. As protein: CASSGQGGRTEAFF.

In its sample, this clone was seen a few times. The chain recombines TRBV7-9 with TRBJ1-3; maybe TRBD1 (5 bases). Looked up from germline, CDR1 is SEHNR and CDR2 is FQNEAQ (reference sequence). V dropped 1 base and J dropped 0 bases, with 13 bases sitting between them. The CDR3 loop spans 17 amino acids. CDR3 DNA: TGTGCCAGCAGCTTAGGGGCGGGGCTTTCCTCTGGAAACACCATATATTTT. This codes for CASSLGAGLSSGNTIYF.

This clone was detected only a few times. CDR3 in amino acids: CASSLRQGDYNEQFF. The CDR3 DNA reads TGTGCCAGCAGCTTGAGACAGGGGGACTACAATGAGCAGTTCTTC. The chain employs TRBV7-9 and TRBJ2-1; 9 bases are a match to TRBD1. The CDR3 is 15 amino acids. CDR1 SEHNR and CDR2 FQNEAQ come from the germline V gene (reference sequence). Trimming removed 3 bases from V and 3 bases from J; junction bases left unmatched: 3. Full variable domain (outside the CDR3, taken from reference TRBV7-9 and TRBJ2-1): DTGVSQNPRHKITKRGQNVTFRCDPISEHNRLYWYRQTLGQGPEFLTYFQNEAQLEKSRLLSDRFSAERPKGSFSTLEIQRTEQGDSAMYLCASSLRQGDYNEQFFGPGTRLTVL.

This chain connects TRBV28 to TRBJ2-3; 8 bases are a match to TRBD1. Trimming removed 5 bases from V and 4 bases from J; junction bases left unmatched: 11. The CDR3 spans 16 residues. Germline V CDR1 and CDR2: MDHEN, SYDVKM. The CDR3 sequence is CASSGRGLASADTQYF. The CDR3 nucleotides are TGTGCCAGCAGTGGCAGGGGGCTAGCAAGTGCAGATACGCAGTATTTT.

The J gene is TRBJ2-7, the V gene TRBV6-5; 8 bases align to TRBD1. With V trimmed by 4 bases and J by 12 bases, 8 bases remained unmatched. The CDR3 is 12 amino acids. Per germline, CDR1 MNHEY and CDR2 SVGAGI. The CDR3 region has the DNA TGTGCCAGCAGTTCCATCGGACAGGGCGCGTACTTC. This codes for CASSSIGQGAYF.

The chain is built from TRBV5-4 and TRBJ2-3; TRBD2 agrees at 9 bases. CDR1 and CDR2 (germline): SGHNT, YYREEE (reference sequence). J gave up 5 bases and V 4 bases, and 11 bases lay outside the gene matches. This CDR3 has 16 residues. CDR3 region: CASSAPLAGEGDTQYF. DNA of the CDR3: TGTGCCAGCAGCGCCCCTTTAGCGGGGGAAGGAGATACGCAGTATTTT. Drawing the rest from reference TRBV5-4 and TRBJ2-3, the complete variable domain is ETGVTQSPTHLIKTRGQQVTLRCSSQSGHNTVSWYQQALGQGPQFIFQYYREEENGRGNFPPRFSGLQFPNYSSELNVNALELDDSALYLCASSAPLAGEGDTQYFGPGTRLTVL.

The chain joins TRBV9 to TRBJ2-1, with TRBD1 identical over 8 bases. This CDR3 spans 15 amino acids. Germline V gives CDR1 SGDLS, CDR2 YYNGEE. The ends lost 4 bases at V and 0 bases at J; junction bases unmatched: 3. The CDR3 reads CASSLGQGSYNEQFF. In DNA form, the CDR3 reads TGTGCCAGCAGCCTAGGACAGGGCTCCTACAATGAGCAGTTCTTC.